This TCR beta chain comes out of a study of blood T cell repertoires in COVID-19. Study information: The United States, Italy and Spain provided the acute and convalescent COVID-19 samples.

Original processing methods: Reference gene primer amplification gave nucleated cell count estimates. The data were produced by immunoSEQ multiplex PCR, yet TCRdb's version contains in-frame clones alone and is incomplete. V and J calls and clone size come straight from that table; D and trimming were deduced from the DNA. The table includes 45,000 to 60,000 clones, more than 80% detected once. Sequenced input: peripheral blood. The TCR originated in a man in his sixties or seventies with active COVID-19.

The CDR3 sequence: CASSRGQGAFEKLFF. CDR3 DNA: TGTGCCAGCAGCAGGGGACAGGGGGCGTTCGAAAAACTGTTTTTT. J is TRBJ1-4 and V is TRBV27; 12 bases are a match to TRBD1. Trimming took 6 bases from V and 8 from J; bases not matched to a gene: 7. This CDR3 has 15 residues. The germline CDR1 and CDR2 sequences are MNHEY and SMNVEV (reference sequence). The full variable domain, rest sourced from reference TRBV27 and TRBJ1-4, is EAQVTQNPRYLITVTGKKLTVTCSQNMNHEYMSWYRQDPGLGLRQIYYSMNVEVTDKGDVPEGYKVSRKEKRNFPLILESPSPNQTSLYFCASSRGQGAFEKLFFGSGTQLSVL.